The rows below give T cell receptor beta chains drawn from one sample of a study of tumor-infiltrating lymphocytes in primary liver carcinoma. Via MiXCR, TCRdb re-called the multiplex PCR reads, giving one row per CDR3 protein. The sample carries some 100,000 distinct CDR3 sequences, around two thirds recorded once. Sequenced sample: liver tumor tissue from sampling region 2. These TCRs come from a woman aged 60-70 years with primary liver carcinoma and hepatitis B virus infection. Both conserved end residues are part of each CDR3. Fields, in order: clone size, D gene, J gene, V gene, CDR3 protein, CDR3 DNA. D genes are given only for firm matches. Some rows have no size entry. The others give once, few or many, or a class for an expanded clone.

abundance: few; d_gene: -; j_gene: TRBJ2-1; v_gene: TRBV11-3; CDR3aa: CASSLGFGGLSYNGQFF; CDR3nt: TGTGCCAGCAGCTTAGGGTTTGGCGGGCTCTCCTACAATGGGCAGTTCTTC
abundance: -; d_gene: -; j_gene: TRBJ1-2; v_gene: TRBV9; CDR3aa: CASSVEGGGVSGYTF; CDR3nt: TGTGCCAGCAGCGTAGAAGGGGGGGGCGTTTCGGGCTACACCTTC
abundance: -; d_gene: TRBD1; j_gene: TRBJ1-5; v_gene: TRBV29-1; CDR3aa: CSVQQGKNQPQHF; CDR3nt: TGCAGCGTTCAACAGGGGAAAAATCAGCCCCAGCATTTT
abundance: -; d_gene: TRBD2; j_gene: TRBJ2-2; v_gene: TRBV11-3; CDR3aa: CPSSLGRLAGNTGELFF; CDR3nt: TGTCCCAGTAGCTTAGGGAGGCTAGCGGGAAACACCGGGGAGCTGTTTTTT
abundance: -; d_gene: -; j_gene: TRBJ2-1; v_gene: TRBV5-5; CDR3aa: CASSLAQSFGCRGEQFF; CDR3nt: TGTGCCAGCAGCTTAGCCCAGTCTTTCGGGTGTAGGGGTGAGCAGTTCTTC
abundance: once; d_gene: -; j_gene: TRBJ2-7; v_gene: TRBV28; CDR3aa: CASSLGQLYEQYF; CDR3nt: TGTGCCAGTAGTTTAGGACAGCTCTACGAGCAGTACTTC
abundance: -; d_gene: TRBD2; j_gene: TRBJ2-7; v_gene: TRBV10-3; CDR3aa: CTISTKPGLVGNEQYF; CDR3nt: TGTACCATCAGTACCAAACCGGGACTAGTAGGAAACGAGCAGTACTTC
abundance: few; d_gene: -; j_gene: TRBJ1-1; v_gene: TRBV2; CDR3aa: CASINMGHWAEAFF; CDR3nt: TGTGCCAGCATCAACATGGGACACTGGGCTGAAGCTTTCTTT
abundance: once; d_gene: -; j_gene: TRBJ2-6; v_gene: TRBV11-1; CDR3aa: CPSSPSGAGANVLTF; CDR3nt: TGTCCCAGCAGCCCCTCGGGGGCTGGAGCCAACGTCCTGACCTTC
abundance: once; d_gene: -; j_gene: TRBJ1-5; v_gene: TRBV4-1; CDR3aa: CASIHRILTGIGQPQHF; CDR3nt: TGCGCCAGCATCCATAGAATCCTAACAGGGATCGGCCAGCCCCAGCATTTT
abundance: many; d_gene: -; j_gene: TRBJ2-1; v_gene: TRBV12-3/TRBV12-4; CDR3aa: CASTQGSYNEQFF; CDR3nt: TGTGCCAGCACGCAGGGATCCTACAATGAGCAGTTCTTC
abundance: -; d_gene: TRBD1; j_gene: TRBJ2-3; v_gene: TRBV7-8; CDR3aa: CASSPPETGVPDTQYF; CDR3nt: TGTGCCAGCAGTCCACCCGAGACAGGGGTTCCAGATACGCAGTATTTT
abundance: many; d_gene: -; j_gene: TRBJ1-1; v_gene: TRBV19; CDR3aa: CASKDVNTEAFF; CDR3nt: TGTGCCAGTAAAGACGTGAACACTGAAGCTTTCTTT
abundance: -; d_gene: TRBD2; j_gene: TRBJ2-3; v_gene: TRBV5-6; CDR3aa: CAISRTGTSQTQQFF; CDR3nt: TGTGCCATCAGTCGAACCGGGACTAGCCAGACACAGCAGTTTTTT
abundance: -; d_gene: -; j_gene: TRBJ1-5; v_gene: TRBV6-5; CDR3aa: CASRPRQGLTNQPRHF; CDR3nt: TGTGCCAGCAGACCTCGGCAGGGGCTAACCAATCAGCCCCGGCATTTT
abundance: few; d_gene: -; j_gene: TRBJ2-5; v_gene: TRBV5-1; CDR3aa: CASSLGANKAGETQYF; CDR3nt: TGCGCCAGCAGCTTAGGCGCGAACAAGGCCGGGGAGACCCAGTACTTC
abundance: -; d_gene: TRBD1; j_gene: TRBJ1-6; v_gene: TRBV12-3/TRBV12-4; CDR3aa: CASSPRQGGNPPIHF; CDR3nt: TGTGCCAGCAGTCCTCGACAGGGGGGAAATCCACCCATCCACTTT
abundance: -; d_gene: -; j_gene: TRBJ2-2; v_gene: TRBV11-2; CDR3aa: CASSPQQGPIGELFF; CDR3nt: TGTGCCAGCAGCCCTCAGCAAGGACCGATCGGGGAGCTATTTTTT
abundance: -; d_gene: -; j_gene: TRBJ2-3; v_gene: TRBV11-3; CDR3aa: CASRFGHGSALTDTQYF; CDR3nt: TGTGCTAGCAGGTTCGGACACGGTAGCGCCCTCACAGATACGCAGTATTTT
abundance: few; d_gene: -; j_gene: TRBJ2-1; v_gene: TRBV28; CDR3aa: CASSFRDEQFF; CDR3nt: TGTGCCAGCAGTTTTAGGGATGAGCAGTTCTTC
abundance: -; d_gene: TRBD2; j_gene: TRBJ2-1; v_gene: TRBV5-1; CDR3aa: CASSLLAGDYNGQFF; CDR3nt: TGCGCCAGCAGCTTGCTGGCGGGAGATTACAATGGGCAGTTCTTC
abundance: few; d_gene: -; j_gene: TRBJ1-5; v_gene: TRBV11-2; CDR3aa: CASSFDGGNQPQHF; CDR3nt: TGTGCCAGCAGCTTTGACGGCGGCAATCAGCCCCAGCATTTT
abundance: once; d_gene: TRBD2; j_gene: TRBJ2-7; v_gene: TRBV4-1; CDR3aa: CASNQEGRDYEQHF; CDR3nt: TGCGCCAGCAACCAAGAGGGCAGGGACTACGAACAGCACTTC
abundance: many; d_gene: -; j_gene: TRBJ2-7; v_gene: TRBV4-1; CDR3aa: CASSQDRGLRQYF; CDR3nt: TGCGCCAGCAGCCAAGATCGGGGTCTGCGGCAGTACTTC
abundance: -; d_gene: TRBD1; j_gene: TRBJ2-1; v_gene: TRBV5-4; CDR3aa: CVSRNTPGQGSCNEQFF; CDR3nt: TGTGTCAGCAGAAACACACCGGGACAGGGTAGTTGCAATGAGCAGTTCTTC
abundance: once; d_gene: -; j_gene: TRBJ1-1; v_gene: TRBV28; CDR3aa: CASRVGSRDTDAFF; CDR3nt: TGTGCCAGCCGCGTGGGGAGTCGGGACACTGATGCTTTCTTT
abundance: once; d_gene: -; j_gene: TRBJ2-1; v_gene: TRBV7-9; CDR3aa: CASSNTPYNEQFF; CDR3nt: TGTGCCAGCAGCAACACCCCATACAATGAGCAGTTCTTC
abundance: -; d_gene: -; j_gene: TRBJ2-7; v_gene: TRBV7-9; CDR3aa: CASSLEYERYF; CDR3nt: TGTGCCAGCAGCCTGGAATACGAGCGGTACTTC
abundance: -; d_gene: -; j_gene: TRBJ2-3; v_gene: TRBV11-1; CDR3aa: CASSLRQGPGESHF; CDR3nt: TGTGCCAGTAGCTTAAGGCAAGGTCCGGGAGAGTCTCACTTT
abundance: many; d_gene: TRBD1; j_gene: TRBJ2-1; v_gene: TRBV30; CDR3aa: CAWRGQGAYNEQFF; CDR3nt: TGTGCCTGGAGGGGACAGGGGGCTTACAATGAGCAGTTCTTC
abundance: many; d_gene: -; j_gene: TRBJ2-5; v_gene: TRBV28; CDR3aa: CASSWGTYRNF; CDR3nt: TGTGCCAGCAGTTGGGGGACCTACAGGAACTTC
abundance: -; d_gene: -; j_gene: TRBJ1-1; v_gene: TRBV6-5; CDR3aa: CASTSMNAEAFF; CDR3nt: TGTGCCAGCACCTCGATGAATGCTGAAGCTTTCTTT
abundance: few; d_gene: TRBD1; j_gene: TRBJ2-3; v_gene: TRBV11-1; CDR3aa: CASNPRQGDTDMQYF; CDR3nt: TGTGCCAGCAACCCCCGACAGGGGGACACAGATATGCAGTATTTT
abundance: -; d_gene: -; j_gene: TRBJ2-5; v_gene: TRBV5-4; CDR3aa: CTNSTPGQETQYF; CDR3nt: TGTACCAACAGCACACCGGGCCAAGAGACCCAGTACTTC
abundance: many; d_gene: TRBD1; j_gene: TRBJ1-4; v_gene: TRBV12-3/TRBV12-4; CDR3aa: CASSHTSGTGSEKLFF; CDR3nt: TGTGCCAGCAGTCACACCTCCGGGACAGGGTCTGAAAAACTGTTTTTT
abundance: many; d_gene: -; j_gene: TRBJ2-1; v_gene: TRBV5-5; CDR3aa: CASSLRQDPYNEQFF; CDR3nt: TGTGCCAGCAGCTTGCGGCAGGACCCCTACAATGAGCAGTTCTTC
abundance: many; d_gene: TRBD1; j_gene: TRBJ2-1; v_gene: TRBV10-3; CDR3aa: CAINDRGNEQFF; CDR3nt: TGTGCCATCAATGACAGGGGCAATGAGCAGTTCTTC
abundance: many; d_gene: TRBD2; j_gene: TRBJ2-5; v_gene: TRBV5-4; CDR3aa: CASSFTSGSIETQYF; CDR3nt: TGTGCCAGCAGCTTTACTAGCGGGAGTATAGAGACCCAGTACTTC
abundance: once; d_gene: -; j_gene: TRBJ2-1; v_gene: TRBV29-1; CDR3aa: CSVATGPLVGEQFF; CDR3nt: TGCAGCGTTGCCACTGGCCCCCTCGTGGGTGAGCAGTTCTTC
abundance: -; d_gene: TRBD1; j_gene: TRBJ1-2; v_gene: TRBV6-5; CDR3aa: CAISYARGLGYTF; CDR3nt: TGCGCCATCAGTTACGCGAGGGGGCTTGGCTACACCTTC
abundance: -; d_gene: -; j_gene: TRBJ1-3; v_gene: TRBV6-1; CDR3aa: CAISVGGSSGNTIYF; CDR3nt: TGTGCTATCAGTGTGGGGGGCAGCTCTGGAAACACCATATATTTT
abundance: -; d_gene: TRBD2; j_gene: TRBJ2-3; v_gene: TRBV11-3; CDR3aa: CASSYMTSTVTQYF; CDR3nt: TGTGCCAGCAGCTACATGACTAGCACAGTTACGCAGTATTTT